Here is one T cell receptor (beta chain) with its context. Its target is not known. The V end lost 2 bases, the J end lost 6 bases, and 11 bases lay between the germline ends. Germline CDR1 is MNHEY and CDR2 is SVGAGI. This CDR3 is built from 13 residues. The data were taken from a study of T cell repertoires in cytomegalovirus infection. TCRdb re-derived calls from the reads in MiXCR, one entry per CDR3 protein. The sample includes approximately 730,000 distinct CDR3 sequences, roughly a third of them seen just once. The genes are TRBV6-5 and TRBJ2-7; D ambiguous. The TCR comes from a human donor in good health (CMV status not recorded). Some clones in this sample may be carry-over from other donors' samples. This sample comprised cultured PBMCs, obtained from culture after CMV antigen stimulation. The CDR3 region is CASSYGQAGEQYF. The CDR3 region has the DNA TGTGCCAGCAGTTACGGTCAGGCTGGCGAGCAGTACTTC.